One sample yielded the 18 T cell receptor beta chains listed below, sequenced in a study of control samples from healthy donors and cancer patients. TCRdb's copy holds only in-frame clones and misses some; the assay was immunoSEQ multiplex PCR. This table holds around 110,000 clones, 88% found once. The sequencing sample was made of blood. Receptors originate from a woman in her 70s in good health.

The chain joins TRBV4-3 to TRBJ1-3; 7 positions match TRBD1. CDR3 length: 14 residues. Trimming cost V 0 bases and J 9 bases; bases outside gene matches: 5. Germline V lookup: CDR1 LGHNA, CDR2 YSLEER. In nucleotides, the CDR3 is TGCGCCAGCAGCCAAGATGGGACAGCCGGCACCATATATTTT. It specifies CASSQDGTAGTIYF.

The chain has TRBV27 and TRBJ1-1; 12 bases are shared with TRBD1. Germline assignment: CDR1 MNHEY and CDR2 SMNVEV (reference sequence). After removal of 5 bases from V and 3 bases from J, the junction contained 7 bases not matched to a gene. The CDR3 runs 16 residues. The CDR3 region is CASSLGQGARDTEAFF. The CDR3 coding sequence is TGTGCCAGCAGTCTGGGACAGGGGGCGCGGGACACTGAAGCTTTCTTT.

This chain links TRBV19 with TRBJ2-5; a weak D match, TRBD1 (6 bases). Trimming shortened V by 3 bases and J by 5 bases, and 13 bases separated the two germline ends. The CDR3 length is 14 residues. Germline V lookup: CDR1 LNHDA, CDR2 SQIVND (reference sequence). CDR3 in amino acids: CASSIRGGKETQYF. CDR3 bases: TGTGCCAGTAGTATTCGAGGGGGAAAGGAGACCCAGTACTTC.

This clone occurred a few times. The V and J genes are TRBV5-4 and TRBJ1-6, with 7 bases that match TRBD1. The J segment lost 5 bases and the V segment lost 4 bases, leaving 9 bases of the junction unmatched. There are 16 residues in the CDR3. Germline V gives CDR1 SGHNT, CDR2 YYREEE (reference sequence). The CDR3 reads CASSPQGGADNSPLHF. In DNA, the CDR3 is TGTGCCAGCAGCCCACAAGGGGGCGCGGATAATTCACCCCTCCACTTT.

The CDR3 sequence is CASSRGTGTDTQYF. The CDR3 coding sequence is TGTGCCAGCAGCCGCGGGACAGGAACAGATACGCAGTATTTT. J is TRBJ2-3 and V is TRBV7-2; TRBD1 matches 8 bases. V dropped 5 bases and J dropped 3; count of bases not matched to a gene: 4. Germline V gene lookup returns CDR1 SGHTA and CDR2 FQGNSA. The length of the CDR3 is 14 residues.

This sequence joins TRBV3-1 (or the pseudogene TRBV3-2) and TRBJ1-2, with D uncertain. V lost 1 base and J lost 8, with 8 bases in between. The germline V gene encodes CDR1 LGHDT and CDR2 YNNKEL (reference sequence). The CDR3 consists of 12 residues. CDR3 DNA: TGTGCCAGCAGCCAAGGGCAGACCGGCTACACCTTC. Translation: CASSQGQTGYTF.

This sequence joins TRBV10-3 and TRBJ1-4; a weak D match, TRBD1 (5 bases). There are 16 residues in the CDR3. Trimming stripped 2 bases from V and 5 bases from J, with 15 bases between. Germline assignment: CDR1 ENHRY and CDR2 SYGVKD. Written as DNA, the CDR3 is TGTGCCATCAGTGAGCACTCCGGGACGGCGAATGAAAAACTGTTTTTT. This encodes CAISEHSGTANEKLFF.

The genes are TRBV6-5 and TRBJ1-1; perhaps TRBD1 as D (5 bases). The CDR3 length is 14 residues. Germline V CDR1 and CDR2: MNHEY, SVGAGI. V shed 4 bases and J shed 3 bases, with 12 bases lying between them. The CDR3 DNA sequence: TGTGCCAGCAGTTGGTGGGGGTTAGACACTGAAGCTTTCTTT. Residues: CASSWWGLDTEAFF.

This chain connects TRBV2 to TRBJ1-3; 7 bases map to TRBD1. The J segment lost 4 bases and the V segment lost 5 bases, leaving 2 bases of the junction unmatched. This CDR3 region has 13 residues. Germline V gene data show CDR1 as SNHLY and CDR2 as FYNNEI. The CDR3: CASSQDRGNTIYF. In DNA form, the CDR3 reads TGTGCCAGCAGTCAGGACAGGGGAAACACCATATATTTT.

This clone was observed a few times. V gene TRBV27 combines with J gene TRBJ2-1; 11 nucleotides align to TRBD2. V trimming: 3 bases; J trimming: 9 bases; junction bases outside the gene matches: 16. CDR1 and CDR2 from the germline V gene are MNHEY and SMNVEV (reference sequence). This CDR3 comprises 18 residues. CDR3 amino acids: CASSFGLAGHRRAVEQFF. The CDR3 region has the DNA TGTGCCAGCAGTTTTGGACTAGCGGGCCACAGAAGGGCGGTTGAGCAGTTCTTC.

The CDR3 reads CASHPGTGNTGELFF. Written as DNA, the CDR3 is TGCGCCAGCCATCCCGGGACGGGGAACACCGGGGAGCTGTTTTTT. V is TRBV5-1 and J is TRBJ2-2, with D perhaps TRBD1 or TRBD2 (5 bases each). The V gene's germline CDR1 is SGHRS and CDR2 YFSETQ. V lost 7 bases and J lost 1, with 14 bases in between. The CDR3 has 15 residues.

This chain joins TRBV27 and TRBJ1-5, with 7 bases aligning to TRBD1. Trimming at V came to 5 bases and at J to 4 bases, leaving 5 bases not matched to a gene. CDR3 length equals 14 residues. From germline, CDR1 is MNHEY and CDR2 SMNVEV (reference sequence). CDR3 DNA sequence: TGTGCCAGCAGTAAGGAGACAGGGAATCAGCCCCAGCATTTT. It is translated as CASSKETGNQPQHF.

This chain connects TRBV19 to TRBJ2-1; perhaps D is TRBD1 or TRBD2 (5 bases each). The germline V gene encodes CDR1 LNHDA and CDR2 SQIVND (reference sequence). Trimming took 1 base from V and 0 from J, leaving 7 bases between them. The CDR3 covers 15 residues. This CDR3 is CASSIGDGSYNEQFF. In DNA form, the CDR3 reads TGTGCCAGTAGTATAGGGGACGGCTCCTACAATGAGCAGTTCTTC.

This clone came up once. The V gene is TRBV7-9, the J gene TRBJ2-5, with D uncertain. CDR3 size: 15 residues. The germline V and J ends were trimmed by 2 bases and 5 bases, with 15 bases remaining between them. Germline V gene sequence: CDR1 SEHNR, CDR2 FQNEAQ (reference sequence). CDR3 protein: CASSLLLGVDETQYF. DNA for the CDR3: TGTGCCAGCAGCTTATTATTGGGTGTGGATGAGACCCAGTACTTC.

The chain links TRBV6-5 to TRBJ2-7, with 8 bases matching TRBD1. Germline trimming cut 2 bases from V and 3 bases from J; bases unmatched to any gene: 6. Germline CDR1 reads MNHEY; CDR2 reads SVGAGI. This CDR3 region has 15 residues. The CDR3: CASSYRDRSGYEQYF. For the CDR3, the DNA is TGTGCCAGCAGTTACCGGGACAGGAGCGGCTACGAGCAGTACTTC.

The rearrangement links TRBV6-6 to TRBJ1-1, with a weak D call TRBD1 (6 bases). V was cut by 7 bases and J by 3 bases, with 12 bases left in between. This CDR3 contains 13 residues. The V gene's germline CDR1 is MNHNY and CDR2 SVGAGI (reference sequence). Written as DNA, the CDR3 is TGTGCCAGCAATTCTCAGGGGTACACTGAAGCTTTCTTT. Residues: CASNSQGYTEAFF.

This clone was recorded only once. This chain connects TRBV7-3 to TRBJ1-1, with TRBD1 matching 9 bases. V trimming: 2 bases; J trimming: 12 bases; junction bases outside the gene matches: 13. The CDR3 covers 15 residues. CDR1 is SGHTA and CDR2 is FQGTGA in the germline V gene. CDR3 residues: CASSLESRDRVKPFF. CDR3 DNA: TGTGCCAGCAGCTTAGAGTCTCGGGACAGGGTTAAGCCTTTCTTT.

Only a few counts were recorded for this clone. The genes are TRBV5-1 and TRBJ2-3; D uncertain. V gave up 9 bases and J gave up 2 bases, with 13 bases separating them. The CDR3 is 13 residues long. The V gene's germline CDR1 is SGHRS and CDR2 YFSETQ. The CDR3 sequence: CATRTGPTDTQYF. The CDR3 bases are TGCGCCACCCGGACGGGTCCCACAGATACGCAGTATTTT.